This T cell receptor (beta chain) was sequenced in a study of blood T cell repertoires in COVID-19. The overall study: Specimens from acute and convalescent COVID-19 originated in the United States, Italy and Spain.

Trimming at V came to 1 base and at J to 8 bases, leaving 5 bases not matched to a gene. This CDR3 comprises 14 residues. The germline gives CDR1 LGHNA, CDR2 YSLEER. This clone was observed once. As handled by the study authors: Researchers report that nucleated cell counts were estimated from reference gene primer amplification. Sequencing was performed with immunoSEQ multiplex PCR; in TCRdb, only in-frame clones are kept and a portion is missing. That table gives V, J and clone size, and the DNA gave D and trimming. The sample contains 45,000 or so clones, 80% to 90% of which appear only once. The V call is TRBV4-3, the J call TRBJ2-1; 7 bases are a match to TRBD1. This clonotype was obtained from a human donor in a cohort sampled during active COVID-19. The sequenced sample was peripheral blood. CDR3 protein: CASSQVTGYDEQFF. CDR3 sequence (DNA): TGCGCCAGCAGCCAAGTGACAGGGTATGATGAGCAGTTCTTC.